This TCR beta chain was sequenced in a study of CD8+ T cells in alopecia areata. Study overall: Treatment of the treated patients consisted of oral tofacitinib, 5 to 10 mg twice daily. A 6-month off-drug phase came after tofacitinib, which had lasted 6 to 18 months. Study results and caveats: Tofacitinib produced a significant decrease in scalp clonality and in expanded CD8+ clones among the top 100.

This clone was observed a handful of times. The target antigen is unknown. Following RNA extraction, reverse transcription yielded cDNA that acted as the sequencing template. Some clones are missing from TCRdb's copy, which holds only in-frame ones; the method was immunoSEQ multiplex PCR. The data contain about 76,000 clones, 29% of them singletons. Stated treatment: oral pan-JAK inhibitor, 5-10 mg twice daily. Trimming removed 6 bases from V and 2 bases from J; junction bases left unmatched: 8. This CDR3 has 15 amino acids. Germline V gene lookup returns CDR1 SGHNT and CDR2 YYREEE (reference sequence).

The chain uses TRBV5-4 and TRBJ1-5, with 7 bases that match TRBD1. The sample was CD8+ T cells sorted from blood, taken at week 4, from a patient treated with tofacitinib. This clonotype was obtained from a human donor with alopecia areata. The CDR3 DNA reads TGTGCCAGCATGCCCGGGACAGTGGGCAATCAGCCCCAGCATTTT. Translating gives CASMPGTVGNQPQHF.